This T cell receptor (beta chain) was profiled in a study of cytomegalovirus exposure and HLA in healthy donors. General study results and limits: Looking again later, the authors saw that most CMV-associated TCR beta chains seemed HLA-restricted.

Worth noting for this clone: Its specificity is unknown.

CDR1 is MRHNA, CDR2 SNTAGT, per germline. The length of the CDR3 is 16 residues. After removal of 6 bases from V and 2 bases from J, the junction contained 9 bases not matched to a gene. This PCR relied on a set of 60 Vbeta primers and 13 Jbeta primers. TCRdb's table, derived via immunoSEQ multiplex PCR, lists solely in-frame clones and lacks some. The repertoire holds some 140,000 clones, with around 79% as singletons. This clonotype originated in a man between 18 and 35 years old in good health and CMV-seronegative. What was sequenced was PBMCs. The V call is TRBV6-4, the J call TRBJ2-1; the match to TRBD2 covers 8 bases. The CDR3 reads CASSPLAGGTYNEQFF. DNA of the CDR3: TGTGCCAGCAGCCCTCTGGCGGGGGGTACCTACAATGAGCAGTTCTTC.